These 20 T cell receptor beta chains share one sample of origin, sequenced in a study of T cell responses to AZD1222 COVID-19 vaccine. TCRdb's table, derived via immunoSEQ multiplex PCR, lists solely in-frame clones and lacks some. This sample has some 94,000 clones, with roughly nine tenths found just once. The input for sequencing was peripheral blood, taken 28 days after the second AZD1222 dose. Source of these receptors: an adult who received the AZD1222 COVID-19 vaccine.

The chain links TRBV5-4 to TRBJ1-1, with no clear D. Germline-derived CDR1 and CDR2 are SGHNT and YYREEE (reference sequence). Trimming left V 7 bases short and J 4 bases short, with 11 bases between. This CDR3 region has 12 residues. The CDR3 DNA follows: TGTGCCAGCTCAAACACGGGCACTGAAGCTTTCTTT. Protein sequence: CASSNTGTEAFF. The complete variable domain, with remaining parts taken from reference TRBV5-4 and TRBJ1-1, reads ETGVTQSPTHLIKTRGQQVTLRCSSQSGHNTVSWYQQALGQGPQFIFQYYREEENGRGNFPPRFSGLQFPNYSSELNVNALELDDSALYLCASSNTGTEAFFGQGTRLTVV.

A few counts support this clone. The chain recombines TRBV5-1 with TRBJ2-5; TRBD1 matches 7 bases. The J segment lost 6 bases and the V segment lost 0 bases, leaving 5 bases of the junction unmatched. This CDR3 has 14 residues. Germline CDR1 SGHRS, CDR2 YFSETQ. This CDR3 is CASSLVGQAKTQYF. For the CDR3, the DNA is TGCGCCAGCAGCTTGGTCGGACAGGCTAAGACCCAGTACTTC.

This sequence joins TRBV5-8 and TRBJ1-3; D gene ambiguous. CDR1 is SGHTS and CDR2 is YDEGEE in the germline V gene. The CDR3 loop spans 18 amino acids. The V and J ends lost 0 bases and 0 bases respectively, with 16 bases between them. The CDR3 coding sequence is TGTGCCAGCAGCTTGGATGGCGGACCATCGAGCTCTGGAAACACCATATATTTT. This gives the protein CASSLDGGPSSSGNTIYF.

This chain connects TRBV7-9 to TRBJ1-2; 9 nucleotides align to TRBD1. Germline assignment: CDR1 SEHNR and CDR2 FQNEAQ (reference sequence). The CDR3 has 13 residues. V lost 5 bases to trimming and J lost 6 bases; unmatched junction nucleotides: 4. The CDR3 sequence: CASSPDRGDGYTF. CDR3 sequence (DNA): TGTGCCAGCAGCCCTGACAGGGGGGATGGCTACACCTTC. Combining the CDR3 with reference TRBV7-9 and TRBJ1-2 gives the whole variable domain DTGVSQNPRHKITKRGQNVTFRCDPISEHNRLYWYRQTLGQGPEFLTYFQNEAQLEKSRLLSDRFSAERPKGSFSTLEIQRTEQGDSAMYLCASSPDRGDGYTFGSGTRLTVV.

The V and J genes are TRBV5-1 and TRBJ2-2; TRBD1 or TRBD2 may be the D gene (5 bases each). This CDR3 spans 14 amino acids. Germline V gene sequence: CDR1 SGHRS, CDR2 YFSETQ. Trimming left V 0 bases short and J 6 bases short, with 9 bases between. Written as DNA, the CDR3 is TGCGCCAGCAGCTTGGCAGGGAGTGCCGGGGAGCTGTTTTTT. Its translation is CASSLAGSAGELFF.

This clone was observed a few times. V gene TRBV7-6 combines with J gene TRBJ2-7; 8 bases are a match to TRBD1. Looked up from germline, CDR1 is SGHVS and CDR2 is FNYEAQ. This CDR3 comprises 15 residues. The V gene end was trimmed by 2 bases and the J gene end by 0 bases; junction bases not matched to a gene: 3. CDR3 bases: TGTGCCAGCAGCTTATCGGACAGGGCCTCCTACGAGCAGTACTTC. Translating it yields CASSLSDRASYEQYF. Drawing the rest from reference TRBV7-6 and TRBJ2-7, the complete variable domain is GAGVSQSPRYKVTKRGQDVALRCDPISGHVSLYWYRQALGQGPEFLTYFNYEAQQDKSGLPNDRFSAERPEGSISTLTIQRTEQRDSAMYRCASSLSDRASYEQYFGPGTRLTVT.

This rearrangement joins TRBV15 to TRBJ2-1, with 11 bases lining up with TRBD2. Germline values: CDR1 LNHNV, CDR2 YYDKDF (reference sequence). This CDR3 comprises 15 residues. The trim removed 0 bases at V and 6 bases at J, leaving 1 base unmatched. CDR3 coding DNA: TGTGCCACCAGCAGAGATAGCGGGGGGGCCAATGAGCAGTTCTTC. Protein sequence: CATSRDSGGANEQFF.

The rearrangement uses TRBV16 and TRBJ1-4; tentative D call: TRBD1 (5 bases). The germline V gene encodes CDR1 KGHSY and CDR2 FQNENV. Trimming pared 0 bases from V and 8 bases from J, leaving 10 bases between. The CDR3 consists of 14 residues. CDR3: CASSQSGRDEKLFF. CDR3 DNA sequence: TGTGCCAGCAGCCAATCTGGCAGGGACGAAAAACTGTTTTTT.

This clone was counted once. The CDR3 coding sequence is TGTGCCAGCAGCCAAGTCCTGACAGGGCTACGGCAGCCCCAGCATTTT. This encodes CASSQVLTGLRQPQHF. J is TRBJ1-5 and V is TRBV3-1 (or the pseudogene TRBV3-2), with TRBD1 matching over 7 bases. Germline V gene sequence: CDR1 LGHDT, CDR2 YNNKEL (reference sequence). The length of the CDR3 is 16 residues. V shed 1 base, J shed 7 bases, and the junction held 10 bases outside the gene matches.

The rearrangement links TRBV4-3 to TRBJ1-4, with D unclear. The CDR3 extends over 18 amino acids. Trimming stripped 3 bases from V and 11 bases from J, with 28 bases between. Per the germline V gene, CDR1 is LGHNA and CDR2 is YSLEER. The CDR3 bases are TGCGCCAGCAGCCAGCATACCAAGGCTAACAGCTTAATGATGAAACTGTTTTTT. Its translation is CASSQHTKANSLMMKLFF.

The chain has TRBV11-2 and TRBJ2-7; D is unresolved. Germline V gives CDR1 SGHAT, CDR2 FQNNGV. With 1 base removed from V and 6 bases from J, the gap between germline ends came to 7 bases. This CDR3 contains 12 residues. The CDR3 is CASSLGGSEQYV. The DNA for the CDR3 is TGTGCCAGCAGCTTAGGGGGAAGCGAGCAGTACGTC.

The chain couples TRBV6-5 to TRBJ1-1, with D possibly TRBD1 on 5 matching bases. CDR1 and CDR2 from the germline V gene are MNHEY and SVGAGI. V gave up 0 bases and J gave up 6 bases, with 11 bases separating them. The CDR3 extends over 14 amino acids. The CDR3 sequence: CASSYSNLGAEAFF. The CDR3 nucleotides are TGTGCCAGCAGTTACTCGAATTTGGGGGCTGAAGCTTTCTTT.

The chain employs TRBV5-8 and TRBJ2-3, with 7 positions matching TRBD2. This CDR3 is 15 amino acids long. Germline V lookup: CDR1 SGHTS, CDR2 YDEGEE. V lost 4 bases, J lost 5 bases, and 10 bases stayed unmatched. The chain's CDR3 is CASSPRGTSEDTQYF. The CDR3 DNA is TGTGCCAGCAGCCCGCGGGGGACTTCCGAAGATACGCAGTATTTT.

The chain combines TRBV6-1 with TRBJ2-2, with D hard to call. The CDR3 loop spans 15 amino acids. The germline V gene has CDR1 MNHNS and CDR2 SASEGT. V lost 2 bases and J 7 bases, leaving 14 bases between the germline ends. The CDR3 loop reads CASSESVVMGGELFF. CDR3 nucleotides: TGTGCCAGCAGTGAATCCGTCGTTATGGGCGGGGAGCTGTTTTTT.

The chain employs TRBV5-1 and TRBJ2-3, with 11 bases lining up with TRBD2. Trimming cost V 3 bases and J 4 bases; bases outside gene matches: 7. Germline V gives CDR1 SGHRS, CDR2 YFSETQ. The CDR3 length is 16 residues. DNA of the CDR3: TGCGCCAGCAGCTCGTTAGCGGGGGGGCCGGCAGATACGCAGTATTTT. It yields the protein CASSSLAGGPADTQYF.

The rearrangement uses TRBV7-9 and TRBJ1-2; D is possibly TRBD1 (6 bases). With 5 bases removed from V and 6 bases from J, the gap between germline ends came to 16 bases. Germline-derived CDR1 and CDR2 are SEHNR and FQNEAQ (reference sequence). This CDR3 contains 14 residues. The CDR3 spells CASSHLRGTNGYTF. The CDR3 nucleotides read TGTGCCAGCAGCCACCTTCGGGGGACAAATGGCTACACCTTC.

This clone has just one count. V and J are TRBV7-9 and TRBJ1-1; 10 bases align to TRBD1. Germline V gives CDR1 SEHNR, CDR2 FQNEAQ (reference sequence). The CDR3 extends over 14 amino acids. J gave up 9 bases and V 4 bases, and 8 bases lay outside the gene matches. The CDR3 nucleotides are TGTGCCAGCAGCTCGGGACAGGGGACGAAAAAAGCTTTCTTT. Translating it yields CASSSGQGTKKAFF.

The rearrangement links TRBV6-1 to TRBJ2-3; 10 nucleotides agree with TRBD1. The V gene's germline CDR1 is MNHNS and CDR2 SASEGT. The CDR3 consists of 15 residues. The trim removed 3 bases at V and 0 bases at J, leaving 0 bases unmatched. The CDR3: CASSEDRGSTDTQYF. As DNA, the CDR3 is TGTGCCAGCAGTGAGGACAGGGGGAGCACAGATACGCAGTATTTT.

The J gene is TRBJ1-1, the V gene TRBV7-3; D is possibly TRBD1 (5 bases). The V gene's germline CDR1 is SGHTA and CDR2 FQGTGA. Trimming removed 0 bases from V and 2 bases from J, with 10 bases in between. The CDR3 is 15 amino acids. CDR3: CASSLTKDINTEAFF. The CDR3 coding sequence is TGTGCCAGCAGCTTAACAAAGGACATCAACACTGAAGCTTTCTTT.

The chain links TRBV6-5 to TRBJ2-1; no reliable D call. Germline V gene sequence: CDR1 MNHEY, CDR2 SVGAGI. The CDR3 contains 13 residues. The ends were cut back, 4 bases at V and 7 bases at J, with 11 bases in the middle. The CDR3 nucleotides are TGTGCCAGCAGTTTCTTTAATTCTAATGAGCAGTTCTTC. Protein sequence: CASSFFNSNEQFF.